This is a list of T cell receptor beta chains from one sample in a study of cytomegalovirus exposure and HLA in healthy donors. The table came from immunoSEQ multiplex PCR; TCRdb's copy has only in-frame clones and leaves some out. The table includes fewer than 150,000 clones, 75% to 80% detected once. The sample consisted of PBMCs. The receptors derive from a woman aged 40 to 55 in good health and CMV-seropositive. CDR3s include the opening cysteine and the closing phenylalanine or tryptophan. D genes are given only for firm matches. Only part of the rows carry a size: once, few, many, or a class if the clone is expanded.

>NA|TRBV29-1|few|TRBJ2-1
TGCAGCGTTGATCGTGGGGCCTTGGATGAGCAGTTCTTC
CSVDRGALDEQFF
>TRBD2|TRBV28|few|TRBJ2-3
TGTGCCAGCAGTTTTTTACGGGAGGCGGGAGATACGCAGTATTTT
CASSFLREAGDTQYF
>NA|TRBV27|few|TRBJ1-1
TGTGCCAGCAGCCACGGACAGAACACTGAAGCTTTCTTT
CASSHGQNTEAFF
>TRBD1|TRBV19|NA|TRBJ1-2
TGTGCCAGTAAGCCGACAGGGATCCTCTATGGCTACACCTTC
CASKPTGILYGYTF
>TRBD2|TRBV5-1|NA|TRBJ2-1
TGCGCCAGCAGCTTAAGACTAGCGGAACACAATGAGCAGTTCTTC
CASSLRLAEHNEQFF
>TRBD1|TRBV7-8|few|TRBJ2-7
TGTGCCAGCAGCTTAGAGGGACAGGGGGGGTACGAGCAGTACTTC
CASSLEGQGGYEQYF
>TRBD1|TRBV5-1|NA|TRBJ1-3
TGCGCCAGCAGCTTGGCGACAGGGTCCGGAAACACCATATATTTT
CASSLATGSGNTIYF
>NA|TRBV12-5|once|TRBJ2-3
TGTGCTAGTGGTTTGGTACTCCGTAGGGACACTAGCACAGATACGCAGTATTTT
CASGLVLRRDTSTDTQYF
>TRBD1|TRBV4-2|NA|TRBJ2-5
TGTGCCAGCAGCCCTAGGGACAGGGAAGAGACCCAGTACTTC
CASSPRDREETQYF
>NA|TRBV5-1|NA|TRBJ2-7
TGCGCCAGCAGCTTGGTACCGACAACCAACTACGAGCAGTACTTC
CASSLVPTTNYEQYF
>TRBD2|TRBV19|few|TRBJ2-1
TGTGCCAGTAGTCGACTAGCGGACTCCTACAATGAGCAGTTCTTC
CASSRLADSYNEQFF
>TRBD2|TRBV5-1|NA|TRBJ2-7
TGCGCCAGCAGCGGCGGGACTAGCGGTTCCTACGAGCAGTACTTC
CASSGGTSGSYEQYF
>NA|TRBV5-8|NA|TRBJ2-1
TGTGCCAGCAGCTGGGGGGTTCTGCACAATGAGCAGTTCTTC
CASSWGVLHNEQFF
>TRBD2|TRBV7-2|NA|TRBJ2-5
TGTGCCAGCAGCCCCCGACTAGCGGGAGGCATAGGGACCCAGTACTTC
CASSPRLAGGIGTQYF
>TRBD1|TRBV19|NA|TRBJ2-6
TGTGCCAGTAGTTACAGGGGTGGGTTCTCTGGGGCCAACGTCCTGACTTTC
CASSYRGGFSGANVLTF
>TRBD1|TRBV11-3|NA|TRBJ2-5
TGTGCCAGCAGCAGCTGGACAGGGGGCGCTGACCAAGAGACCCAGTACTTC
CASSSWTGGADQETQYF
>TRBD2|TRBV4-2|NA|TRBJ2-5
TGTGCCAGCAGCCAAGAAGTTGGGAGCGGGACAGAGACCCAGTACTTC
CASSQEVGSGTETQYF
>NA|TRBV7-8|NA|TRBJ1-4
TGTGCCAGCAGCTTAGTGTCCTTTAGTGAAAAACTGTTTTTT
CASSLVSFSEKLFF
>TRBD1|TRBV11-2|NA|TRBJ2-5
TGTGCCAGCAGCTTGGACAGGGGGTTAGGGGAGACCCAGTACTTC
CASSLDRGLGETQYF
>TRBD2|TRBV9|NA|TRBJ2-3
TGTGCCAGCAGCGTCGGACTAGCGGGAGGCACAGATACGCAGTATTTT
CASSVGLAGGTDTQYF
>NA|TRBV10-2|NA|TRBJ2-5
TGCGCCAGCAGTGAGTCCACAGGGCCAAAGACCCAGTACTTC
CASSESTGPKTQYF
>NA|TRBV10-3|NA|TRBJ1-5
TGTGCCATCAGTGACGGGAGGAACAATCAGCCCCAGCATTTT
CAISDGRNNQPQHF
>TRBD2|TRBV5-1|NA|TRBJ2-1
TGCGCCAGCAGCTTGTGGGGACTAGCCAATGAGCAGTTCTTC
CASSLWGLANEQFF
>NA|TRBV29-1|few|TRBJ2-5
TGCAGCGTTGACAGGGGGGCACTGCAGACCCAGTACTTC
CSVDRGALQTQYF
>NA|TRBV7-9|once|TRBJ2-1
TGTGCCAGCAGCCCACCGCCGGGTCACCTCAATGAGCAGTTCTTC
CASSPPPGHLNEQFF
>NA|TRBV14|NA|TRBJ2-6
TGTGCCAGCAGCCAAGATTATAGGTCTAGCGTTCCGAGACGGTCTGGGGCCAACGTCCTGACTTTC
CASSQDYRSSVPRRSGANVLTF
>NA|TRBV5-6|NA|TRBJ2-7
TGTGCCAGCAGCTCCAGTTTCTACGAGCAGTACTTC
CASSSSFYEQYF
>TRBD2|TRBV6-5|NA|TRBJ2-7
TGTGCCAGCAGTTACGGACTAGCGGGAATTAAGTACTTC
CASSYGLAGIKYF
>TRBD2|TRBV4-1|few|TRBJ2-6
TGCGCCAGCAGCCAAGCGGGGGGCTCTGGGGCCAACGTCCTGACTTTC
CASSQAGGSGANVLTF
>TRBD2|TRBV28|NA|TRBJ2-1
TGTGCCAGCAGTTTAAGGAGGGATTGGACTAGAGGAACAGATGAGCAGTTCTTC
CASSLRRDWTRGTDEQFF
>NA|TRBV6-5|once|TRBJ2-3
TGTGCCAGCAGGACCCAGCGGAGGAGCACAGATACGCAGTATTTT
CASRTQRRSTDTQYF
>TRBD2|TRBV5-6|once|TRBJ2-3
TGTGCCAGCAGCTCGACTAGCGGGATTGCAGATACGCAGTATTTT
CASSSTSGIADTQYF
>NA|TRBV5-6|NA|TRBJ1-5
TGTGCCAGCAGCTTGGTCCCAGGGTACCATCAGCCCCAGCATTTT
CASSLVPGYHQPQHF
>TRBD1|TRBV28|NA|TRBJ2-4
TGTGCCAGCAGTACGGCCGGGACAGGTCAAAACATTCAGTACTTC
CASSTAGTGQNIQYF
>TRBD2|TRBV14|NA|TRBJ2-1
TGTGCCAGCAGCCCAGGGGGACTAGCGGAGCAGTTCTTC
CASSPGGLAEQFF
>TRBD1|TRBV19|once|TRBJ1-2
TGTGCCGTAAGACAGGGGAATGGCTACACCTTC
CAVRQGNGYTF
>TRBD1|TRBV7-8|NA|TRBJ1-4
TGTGCCAGCTGTGAGGGGGCGTATGAAAAACTGTTTTTT
CASCEGAYEKLFF
>TRBD2|TRBV5-1|NA|TRBJ2-5
TGCGCCAGCAGCTTGGCACTAGCGGGAGTAGGAGAGACCCAGTACTTC
CASSLALAGVGETQYF
>NA|TRBV6-5|few|TRBJ2-2
TGTGCCAGCAGTTACGCGAGAGGGGGCACCGGGGAGCTGTTTTTT
CASSYARGGTGELFF
>NA|TRBV5-1|once|TRBJ2-7
TGCGCCAGCACCCACCAGGGGAGCTCCTACGAGCAGTACTTC
CASTHQGSSYEQYF